This T cell receptor (beta chain) was profiled in a study of monozygotic twins with inflammatory bowel disease. Study outcomes and limitations: IBD patients shared fewer clonotypes with other individuals than healthy twins, especially patients with disease activity signs.

Sampling involved one blood draw (less than 2.8 ml) for every donor. In the case of this clonotype: Its specificity is not known.

Using eight separate reactions per sample, the authors generated cDNA. TCRdb re-called the 5' RACE reads, yielding one record per CDR3 amino acid sequence without DNA. The table gives approximately 210,000 distinct CDR3 sequences; the top ten clones make up more than 7.5% of it. Germline CDR1 and CDR2: LGHDT and YNNKEL (reference sequence). The CDR3 totals 14 residues. This sequence was found in a human donor with ulcerative colitis or Crohn's disease, or a healthy co-twin of an affected twin (not recorded which). The sequencing sample was made of blood. The J gene is TRBJ2-5, the V gene TRBV3-1; the D gene TCRdb calls, TRBD2, cannot be checked with no DNA. This chain's CDR3 is CASSPPTSGETQYF.